The present entry profiles one TCR beta chain with its context. Germline values: CDR1 SGHRS, CDR2 YFSETQ. There are 13 residues in the CDR3. V gave up 2 bases and J gave up 11 bases, with 16 bases separating them. This sample is drawn from a study of blood T cells in healthy people across ages. Overall study context: About one barcoded beta molecule was captured per two T cells (by template switching).

Aged roughly 6 to 90, donors were systemically healthy Caucasians from Russia. A second PCR, run for roughly 7 to 12 cycles, used a sample-barcoded 5' primer plus a J-beta primer mix. In TCRdb, the 5' RACE reads were re-called with MiXCR into one record per CDR3 protein. This table holds around 500,000 distinct CDR3 sequences, around 48% found once. The clonotype comes from an elderly man in good health. Material for sequencing was blood. The chain has TRBV5-1 and TRBJ2-5, with D uncertain. The CDR3 nucleotides are TGCGCCAGCAGCTTTGTTGTGGGAAATGAGCAGTACTTC. Protein sequence: CASSFVVGNEQYF.